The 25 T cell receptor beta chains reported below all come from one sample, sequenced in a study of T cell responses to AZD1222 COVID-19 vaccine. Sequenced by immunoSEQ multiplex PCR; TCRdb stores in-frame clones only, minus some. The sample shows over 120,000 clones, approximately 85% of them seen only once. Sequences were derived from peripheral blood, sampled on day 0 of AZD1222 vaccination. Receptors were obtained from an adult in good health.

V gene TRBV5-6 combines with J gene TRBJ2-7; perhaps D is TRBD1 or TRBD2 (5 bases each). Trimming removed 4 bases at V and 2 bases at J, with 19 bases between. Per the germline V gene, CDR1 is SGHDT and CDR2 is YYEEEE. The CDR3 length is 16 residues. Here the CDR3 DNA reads TGTGCCAGCAGCCTCCTGTCCGGGACCTACGCCTACGAGCAGTACTTC. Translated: CASSLLSGTYAYEQYF.

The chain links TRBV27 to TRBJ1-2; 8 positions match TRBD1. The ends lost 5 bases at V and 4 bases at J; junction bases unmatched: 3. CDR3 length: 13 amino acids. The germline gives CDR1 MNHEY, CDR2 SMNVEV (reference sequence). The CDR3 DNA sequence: TGTGCCAGCAGTAGCACAGGGGGCTATGGCTACACCTTC. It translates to CASSSTGGYGYTF.

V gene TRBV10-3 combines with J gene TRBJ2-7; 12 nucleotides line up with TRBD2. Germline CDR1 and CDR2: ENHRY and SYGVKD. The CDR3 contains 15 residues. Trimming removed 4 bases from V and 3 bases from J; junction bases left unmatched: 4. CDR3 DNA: TGTGCCATCAGTGTAGGGGGACTAGCGGGCTACGAGCAGTACTTC. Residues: CAISVGGLAGYEQYF.

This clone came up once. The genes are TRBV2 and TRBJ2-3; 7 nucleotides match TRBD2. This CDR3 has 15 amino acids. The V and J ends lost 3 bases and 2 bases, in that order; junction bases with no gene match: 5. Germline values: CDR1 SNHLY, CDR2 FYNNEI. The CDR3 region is CASSDRLAYTDTQYF. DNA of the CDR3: TGTGCCAGCAGTGATAGACTAGCCTACACAGATACGCAGTATTTT.

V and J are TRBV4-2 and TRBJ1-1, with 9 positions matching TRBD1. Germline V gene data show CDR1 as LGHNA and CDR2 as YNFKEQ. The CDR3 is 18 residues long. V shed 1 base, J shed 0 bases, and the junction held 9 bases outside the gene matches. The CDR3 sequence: CASSQGVRDRDVNTEAFF. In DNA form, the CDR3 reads TGTGCCAGCAGCCAAGGGGTAAGGGACAGGGATGTGAACACTGAAGCTTTCTTT.

CDR3 amino acids: CASSLFKTGPLYEQYF. The CDR3, as DNA: TGTGCCAGCAGTTTATTTAAGACAGGGCCGCTGTACGAGCAGTACTTC. The rearrangement links TRBV27 to TRBJ2-7; TRBD1 aligns across 7 bases. The CDR3 extends over 16 amino acids. Germline V lookup: CDR1 MNHEY, CDR2 SMNVEV (reference sequence). The V segment lost 1 base and the J segment 4 bases; nucleotides outside the gene matches: 10.

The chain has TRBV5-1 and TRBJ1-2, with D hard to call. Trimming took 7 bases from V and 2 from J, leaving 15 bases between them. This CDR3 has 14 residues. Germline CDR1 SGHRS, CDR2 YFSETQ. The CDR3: CASGPDRLNYGYTF. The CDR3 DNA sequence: TGCGCCAGCGGACCCGACCGATTAAACTATGGCTACACCTTC.

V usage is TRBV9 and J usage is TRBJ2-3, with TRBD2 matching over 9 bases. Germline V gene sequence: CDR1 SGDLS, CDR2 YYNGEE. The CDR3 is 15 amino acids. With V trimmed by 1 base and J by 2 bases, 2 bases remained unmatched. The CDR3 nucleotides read TGTGCCAGCAGCGTAAGCGGGGGGACCACAGATACGCAGTATTTT. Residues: CASSVSGGTTDTQYF.

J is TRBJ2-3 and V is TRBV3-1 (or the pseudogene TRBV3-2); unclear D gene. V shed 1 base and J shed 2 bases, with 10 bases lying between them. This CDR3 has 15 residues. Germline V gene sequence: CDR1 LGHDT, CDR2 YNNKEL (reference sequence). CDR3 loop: CASSQVATFTDTQYF. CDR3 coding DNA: TGTGCCAGCAGCCAAGTGGCCACATTCACAGATACGCAGTATTTT.

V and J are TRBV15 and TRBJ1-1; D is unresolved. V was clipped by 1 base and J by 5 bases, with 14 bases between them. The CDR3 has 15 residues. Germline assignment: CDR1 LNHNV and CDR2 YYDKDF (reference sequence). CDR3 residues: CATSRAEEGGTEAFF. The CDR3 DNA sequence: TGTGCCACCAGCAGAGCCGAGGAGGGCGGGACTGAAGCTTTCTTT.

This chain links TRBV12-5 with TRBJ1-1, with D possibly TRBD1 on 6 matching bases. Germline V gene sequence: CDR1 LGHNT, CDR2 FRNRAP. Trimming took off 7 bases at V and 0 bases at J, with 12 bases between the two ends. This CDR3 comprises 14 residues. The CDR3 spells CASAMTGMNTEAFF. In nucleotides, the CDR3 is TGTGCTAGTGCCATGACAGGAATGAACACTGAAGCTTTCTTT.

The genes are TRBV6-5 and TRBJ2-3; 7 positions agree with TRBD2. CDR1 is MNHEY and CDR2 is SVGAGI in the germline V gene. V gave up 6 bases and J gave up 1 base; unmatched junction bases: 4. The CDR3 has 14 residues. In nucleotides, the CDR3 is TGTGCCAGCAGGGGGCTAGCGGGCACAGATACGCAGTATTTT. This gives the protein CASRGLAGTDTQYF.

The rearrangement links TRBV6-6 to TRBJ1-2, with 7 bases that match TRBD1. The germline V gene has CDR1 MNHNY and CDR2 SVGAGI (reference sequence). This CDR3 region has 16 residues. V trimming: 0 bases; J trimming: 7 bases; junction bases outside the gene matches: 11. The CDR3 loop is CASSYSSGQEGGGYTF. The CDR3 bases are TGTGCCAGCAGTTACTCGTCAGGACAGGAAGGCGGTGGCTACACCTTC.

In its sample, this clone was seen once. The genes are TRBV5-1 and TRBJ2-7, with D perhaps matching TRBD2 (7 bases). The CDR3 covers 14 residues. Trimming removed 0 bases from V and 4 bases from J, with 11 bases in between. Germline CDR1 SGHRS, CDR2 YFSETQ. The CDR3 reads CASSLVQGGYEQYF. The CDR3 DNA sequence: TGCGCCAGCAGCTTGGTACAGGGAGGGTACGAGCAGTACTTC.

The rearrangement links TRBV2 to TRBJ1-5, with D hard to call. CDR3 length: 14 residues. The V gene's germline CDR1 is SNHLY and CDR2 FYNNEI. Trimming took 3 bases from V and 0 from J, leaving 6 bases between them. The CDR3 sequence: CASSEVNSNQPQHF. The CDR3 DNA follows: TGTGCCAGCAGTGAGGTCAATAGCAATCAGCCCCAGCATTTT.

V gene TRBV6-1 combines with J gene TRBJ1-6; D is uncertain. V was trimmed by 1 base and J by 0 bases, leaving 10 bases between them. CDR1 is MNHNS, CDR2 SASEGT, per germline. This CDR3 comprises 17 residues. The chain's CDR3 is CASSEGTVSSYNSPLHF. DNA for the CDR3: TGTGCCAGCAGTGAAGGGACGGTGAGCTCCTATAATTCACCCCTCCACTTT.

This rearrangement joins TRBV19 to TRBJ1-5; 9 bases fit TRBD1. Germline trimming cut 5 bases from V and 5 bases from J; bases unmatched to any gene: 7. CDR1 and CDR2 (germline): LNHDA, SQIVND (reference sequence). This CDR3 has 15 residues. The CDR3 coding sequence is TGTGCCAGTAGTGGTGGGACAGGGAACCATCAGCCCCAGCATTTT. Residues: CASSGGTGNHQPQHF.

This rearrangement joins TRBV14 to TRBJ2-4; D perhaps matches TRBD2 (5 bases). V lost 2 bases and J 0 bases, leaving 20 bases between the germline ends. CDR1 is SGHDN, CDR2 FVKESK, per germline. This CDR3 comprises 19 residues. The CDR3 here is CASSQSGWLEGLAKNIQYF. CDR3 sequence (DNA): TGTGCCAGCAGCCAAAGCGGATGGTTGGAAGGACTAGCCAAAAACATTCAGTACTTC.

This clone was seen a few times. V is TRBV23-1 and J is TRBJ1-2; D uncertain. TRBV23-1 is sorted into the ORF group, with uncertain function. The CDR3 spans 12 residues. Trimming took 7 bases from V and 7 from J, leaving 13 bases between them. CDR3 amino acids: CASKAVPRGYTF. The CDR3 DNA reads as TGCGCCAGCAAGGCCGTCCCCCGTGGCTACACCTTC.

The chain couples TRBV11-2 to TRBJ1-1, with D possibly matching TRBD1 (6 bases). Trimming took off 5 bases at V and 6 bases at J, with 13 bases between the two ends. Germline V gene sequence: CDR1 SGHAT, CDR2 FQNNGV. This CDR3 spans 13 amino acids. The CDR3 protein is CASSEQGSAEAFF. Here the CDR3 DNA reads TGTGCCAGCAGCGAGCAGGGGTCCGCTGAAGCTTTCTTT.

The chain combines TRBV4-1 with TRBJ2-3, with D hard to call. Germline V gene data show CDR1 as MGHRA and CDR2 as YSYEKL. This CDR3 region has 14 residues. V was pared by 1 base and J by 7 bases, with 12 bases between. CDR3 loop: CASSQATERNTQYF. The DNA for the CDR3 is TGCGCCAGCAGCCAAGCAACTGAAAGGAATACGCAGTATTTT.

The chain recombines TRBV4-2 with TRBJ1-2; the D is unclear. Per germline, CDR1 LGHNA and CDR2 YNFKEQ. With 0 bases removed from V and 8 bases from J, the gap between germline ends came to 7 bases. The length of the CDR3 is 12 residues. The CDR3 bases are TGTGCCAGCAGCCAAGACTCCCGGGGCTACACCTTC. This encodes CASSQDSRGYTF.

The CDR3: CASSATSWGLAGDNEQFF. CDR3 in DNA: TGCGCCAGCAGTGCAACGTCGTGGGGACTAGCGGGGGACAATGAGCAGTTCTTC. This chain connects TRBV10-1 to TRBJ2-1, with 14 positions matching TRBD2. The junction had 10 bases not matched to a gene; V was cut back by 4 bases and J by 5 bases. The CDR3 sequence is 18 residues long. CDR1 and CDR2 from the germline V gene are WNHNN and SYGVQD (reference sequence).

The CDR3 nucleotides read TGTGCCAGCAGCGTAGCCCCGGGGGGGTATAGCACAGATACGCAGTATTTT. Translated, it gives CASSVAPGGYSTDTQYF. The rearrangement uses TRBV9 and TRBJ2-3, with 8 bases identical to TRBD2. CDR1 SGDLS and CDR2 YYNGEE come from the germline V gene. The length of the CDR3 is 17 residues. Unmatched junction bases numbered 6, after V lost 0 bases and J lost 0 bases.

The CDR3 is CASSLSGTSTDTQYF. The CDR3 nucleotides are TGTGCCAGCAGCTTGAGCGGGACTAGCACAGATACGCAGTATTTT. The chain couples TRBV11-2 to TRBJ2-3; 7 bases agree with TRBD2. Germline V CDR1 and CDR2: SGHAT, FQNNGV. The CDR3 runs to 15 residues. V lost 3 bases and J lost 0; bases outside the gene matches: 3.